This T cell receptor beta chain was captured by sequencing in a study of neurological immune-mediated disorders. Indicated time point: longitudinal time-point 2. V gave up 3 bases and J gave up 0 bases; unmatched junction bases: 9. Germline CDR1 SGHRS, CDR2 YFSETQ. This CDR3 is built from 18 residues. TCRdb re-analysed the 5' RACE reads in MiXCR, keeping a single row per CDR3 protein. Here the sample spans approximately 80,000 distinct CDR3 sequences, over 4.5% being singletons. V is TRBV5-1 and J is TRBJ1-1, with 12 nucleotides matching TRBD1. The sample consisted of PBMCs. This TCR derives from a woman aged 55-69 years with multiple sclerosis. This chain's CDR3 is CASSSQLRDRGLNTEAFF. In DNA form, the CDR3 reads TGCGCCAGCAGCTCTCAGCTACGGGACAGGGGGCTGAACACTGAAGCTTTCTTT.